Listed below are T cell receptor beta chains from one sample, sequenced in a study of cytomegalovirus exposure and HLA in healthy donors. Sequencing was performed with immunoSEQ multiplex PCR; in TCRdb, only in-frame clones are kept and a portion is missing. The table lists approximately 150,000 clones, approximately 80% of them singletons, with 2% to 2.5% in the top ten. Sequenced material: PBMCs. These receptors all stem from a man aged 25-45 years in good health and CMV-seropositive. Both conserved end residues are part of each CDR3. Each record gives: D gene, V gene, clone size, J gene, CDR3 protein, CDR3 DNA. The D gene is left open where the match is weak. Expanded clones get a size class; other rows say once, few or many, or leave the size out.

TRBD1	TRBV27	NA	TRBJ2-6	CASSLSRQGAAGANVLTF	TGTGCCAGCAGTTTATCGCGGCAGGGGGCAGCTGGGGCCAACGTCCTGACTTTC
NA	TRBV19	NA	TRBJ2-1	CASKPYSGGYNEQFF	TGTGCCAGTAAACCATACTCAGGGGGGTACAATGAGCAGTTCTTC
TRBD2	TRBV2	NA	TRBJ2-7	CASAGGDPYEQYF	TGTGCCAGCGCGGGGGGCGACCCCTACGAGCAGTACTTC
TRBD1	TRBV4-3	NA	TRBJ2-3	CASSQGGQGSDTQYF	TGCGCCAGCAGCCAAGGGGGACAGGGCTCAGATACGCAGTATTTT
NA	TRBV7-2	NA	TRBJ1-3	CASSLVRQADTIYF	TGTGCCAGCAGCTTAGTCCGGCAGGCCGACACCATATATTTT
NA	TRBV28	NA	TRBJ2-1	CASSLLAPSREQFF	TGTGCCAGCAGTTTACTAGCTCCTTCGCGGGAGCAGTTCTTC
TRBD1	TRBV19	NA	TRBJ2-1	CASRGGRDEFF	TGTGCCAGTAGAGGGGGCAGGGACGAGTTCTTC
TRBD2	TRBV2	NA	TRBJ2-5	CASLGLGGKTQYF	TGTGCCAGCCTGGGACTAGGGGGGAAGACCCAGTACTTC
NA	TRBV2	NA	TRBJ2-2	CASSPRVNTGELFF	TGTGCCAGCAGCCCCCGCGTGAACACCGGGGAGCTGTTTTTT
NA	TRBV9	once	TRBJ2-7	CASSVAQGCYEQYF	TGTGCCAGCAGCGTAGCACAGGGATGCTACGAGCAGTACTTC
NA	TRBV5-1	NA	TRBJ2-1	CASSVTGGGDYNEQFF	TGCGCCAGCAGCGTCACAGGGGGGGGAGACTACAATGAGCAGTTCTTC
NA	TRBV4-3	NA	TRBJ2-3	CASSQVGGGTDTQYF	TGCGCCAGCAGCCAAGTTGGGGGCGGCACAGATACGCAGTATTTT
NA	TRBV9	NA	TRBJ1-2	CASSPQTELFNYGYTF	TGTGCCAGCAGCCCCCAAACAGAGCTCTTTAACTATGGCTACACCTTC
NA	TRBV4-1	NA	TRBJ2-2	CASSQDWRGGGELFF	TGCGCCAGCAGCCAAGATTGGAGGGGGGGCGGGGAGCTGTTTTTT
NA	TRBV5-4	NA	TRBJ1-2	CASNSKREPYGYTF	TGTGCCAGCAACTCAAAAAGGGAGCCGTATGGCTACACCTTC
NA	TRBV7-2	once	TRBJ1-2	CASSLVRESIGGYTF	TGTGCCAGCAGCTTAGTGAGGGAATCCATTGGCGGCTACACCTTC
NA	TRBV7-9	NA	TRBJ1-5	CASSFPGNQPQHF	TGTGCCAGCAGCTTCCCTGGCAATCAGCCCCAGCATTTT
TRBD1	TRBV6-5	NA	TRBJ2-7	CASSNPGQGSYEQYF	TGTGCCAGCAGTAATCCGGGACAGGGGTCCTACGAGCAGTACTTC
NA	TRBV29-1	NA	TRBJ2-7	CSVIGGGSEQYF	TGCAGCGTTATAGGCGGGGGCTCCGAGCAGTACTTC
NA	TRBV9	NA	TRBJ2-2	CASSVQWGDFRGGELFF	TGTGCCAGCAGCGTTCAGTGGGGGGACTTCAGAGGCGGGGAGCTGTTTTTT
TRBD1	TRBV27	NA	TRBJ2-7	CASSPGTGRGEQYF	TGTGCCAGCAGTCCCGGGACAGGGAGGGGCGAGCAGTACTTC
TRBD2	TRBV6-4	NA	TRBJ2-3	CASSEATSGFDTQYF	TGTGCCAGCAGTGAAGCGACTAGCGGGTTTGATACGCAGTATTTT
NA	TRBV27	NA	TRBJ2-7	CASSLNSFSWEQYF	TGTGCCAGCAGTTTGAACAGTTTCTCCTGGGAGCAGTACTTC
TRBD1	TRBV9	NA	TRBJ2-2	CASSPRQGATGELFF	TGTGCCAGCAGCCCCCGCCAGGGGGCCACCGGGGAGCTGTTTTTT
NA	TRBV5-6	NA	TRBJ1-1	CASSLVRNTEAFF	TGTGCCAGCAGCCTTGTCCGGAACACTGAAGCTTTCTTT
TRBD1	TRBV11-3	NA	TRBJ2-6	CASSPGQGVISGANVLTF	TGTGCCAGCAGCCCCGGACAGGGGGTTATCTCTGGGGCCAACGTCCTGACTTTC
TRBD2	TRBV7-2	NA	TRBJ2-7	CASSSRPGGNEQYF	TGTGCCAGCAGCTCGAGACCGGGAGGTAACGAGCAGTACTTC
NA	TRBV7-9	NA	TRBJ1-1	CASSEQGVSTEAFF	TGTGCCAGCAGCGAACAGGGAGTCAGCACTGAAGCTTTCTTT
NA	TRBV19	NA	TRBJ2-7	CASSTARGTDYEQYF	TGTGCCAGTAGCACCGCTCGGGGGACGGACTACGAGCAGTACTTC
NA	TRBV7-3	NA	TRBJ1-1	CASSLTGLMNTEAFF	TGTGCCAGCAGCTTAACGGGACTCATGAACACTGAAGCTTTCTTT
TRBD2	TRBV4-2	NA	TRBJ2-5	CASSQLPSGVSAETQYF	TGTGCCAGCAGCCAACTCCCTAGCGGGGTTTCCGCAGAGACCCAGTACTTC
NA	TRBV7-2	few	TRBJ1-1	CASSAHSGEATEAFF	TGTGCCAGCAGCGCCCATAGTGGGGAGGCCACTGAAGCTTTCTTT
NA	TRBV5-1	few	TRBJ2-1	CASSFQGSEQFF	TGCGCCAGCAGCTTCCAGGGGAGTGAGCAGTTCTTC
TRBD1	TRBV5-1	NA	TRBJ1-2	CASSLEGQGADGYTF	TGCGCCAGCAGCTTAGAAGGACAGGGGGCTGATGGCTACACCTTC
NA	TRBV7-2	NA	TRBJ1-5	CASSLRTGENQPQHF	TGTGCCAGCAGCTTAAGGACGGGGGAGAATCAGCCCCAGCATTTT
TRBD2	TRBV5-8	NA	TRBJ2-5	CASSLGGAVSGGLYQETQYF	TGTGCCAGCAGCTTGGGGGGCGCCGTTAGCGGGGGATTGTACCAAGAGACCCAGTACTTC
TRBD1	TRBV29-1	NA	TRBJ1-5	CSVQRTGREINQPQHF	TGCAGCGTTCAAAGGACAGGGAGGGAAATCAATCAGCCCCAGCATTTT
NA	TRBV4-3	NA	TRBJ2-3	CASSQDLLDYTYTDTQYF	TGCGCCAGCAGCCAAGATCTTTTGGACTACACTTACACAGATACGCAGTATTTT
TRBD1	TRBV5-1	NA	TRBJ2-7	CASSSGAGGYEQYF	TGCGCCAGCAGCTCTGGAGCAGGGGGCTACGAGCAGTACTTC
TRBD1	TRBV2	once	TRBJ1-5	CASQDRGGGNQPQHF	TGTGCCAGCCAGGACAGGGGCGGCGGCAATCAGCCCCAGCATTTT
NA	TRBV6-5	NA	TRBJ2-7	CASSYSGARLYEQYF	TGTGCCAGCAGTTACTCGGGGGCAAGGCTTTACGAGCAGTACTTC
NA	TRBV4-3	NA	TRBJ2-7	CASSQVWGGLWWEQYF	TGCGCCAGCAGCCAGGTTTGGGGAGGCCTTTGGTGGGAGCAGTACTTC
NA	TRBV5-1	NA	TRBJ1-5	CASSNGGDDQPQHF	TGCGCCAGCAGCAACGGCGGCGATGATCAGCCCCAGCATTTT
NA	TRBV7-8	NA	TRBJ1-5	CASSGSTGISGYSNQPQHF	TGTGCCAGCAGCGGATCAACAGGGATCTCAGGGTATAGCAATCAGCCCCAGCATTTT
NA	TRBV4-1	NA	TRBJ2-7	CASSQAEQDNFYEQYF	TGCGCCAGCAGCCAAGCCGAACAGGATAATTTCTACGAGCAGTACTTC
NA	TRBV27	few	TRBJ1-6	CASSRPGVTSPLHF	TGTGCCAGCAGCCGACCCGGAGTGACTTCACCCCTCCACTTT
TRBD2	TRBV10-3	NA	TRBJ2-3	CAIGGDTDTQYF	TGTGCCATCGGGGGGGACACAGATACGCAGTATTTT
NA	TRBV5-1	NA	TRBJ1-3	CASSLAEPRTGISGNTIYF	TGCGCCAGCAGCTTGGCCGAGCCCCGGACGGGGATCTCTGGAAACACCATATATTTT
NA	TRBV5-6	NA	TRBJ2-7	CASSFQGNTYEQYF	TGTGCCAGCAGCTTCCAGGGGAACACCTACGAGCAGTACTTC
NA	TRBV7-9	NA	TRBJ2-1	CASSLRAGLYNEQFF	TGTGCCAGCAGCCTCAGGGCCGGTCTGTACAATGAGCAGTTCTTC
NA	TRBV7-2	NA	TRBJ2-7	CASSLDTTGEQYF	TGTGCCAGCAGCTTAGACACAACGGGGGAGCAGTACTTC
NA	TRBV7-8	few	TRBJ1-6	CASTRRDSPLHF	TGTGCCAGCACCCGACGGGATTCACCCCTCCACTTT
NA	TRBV6-5	NA	TRBJ1-2	CASSYSPRITNGYTF	TGTGCCAGCAGTTACTCGCCCAGGATAACGAATGGCTACACCTTC
TRBD1	TRBV6-1	NA	TRBJ2-5	CASSLVTGVETQYF	TGTGCCAGCAGTCTCGTAACAGGGGTAGAGACCCAGTACTTC
TRBD1	TRBV7-2	few	TRBJ1-6	CASSPQGDNSPLHF	TGTGCCAGCAGCCCGCAGGGGGATAATTCACCCCTCCACTTT
NA	TRBV4-3	NA	TRBJ1-1	CASSQAGGVEAFF	TGCGCCAGCAGCCAAGCCGGGGGGGTTGAAGCTTTCTTT
NA	TRBV6-5	once	TRBJ2-7	CASKGTLTSYEQYF	TGTGCCAGCAAAGGGACACTTACCTCCTACGAGCAGTACTTC
NA	TRBV7-8	NA	TRBJ1-1	CASSSLYTNTEAFF	TGTGCCAGCAGCTCACTATACACGAACACTGAAGCTTTCTTT